This T cell receptor (beta chain) was obtained from a study of OX40 agonist ivuxolimab in advanced cancers. Study background: At 65% to 85% male, the cohort had a mean age of approximately 64 years, ranging from about 20 to 90.

Germline assignment: CDR1 DFQATT and CDR2 SNEGSKA (reference sequence). V lost 6 bases to trimming and J lost 1 base, with 0 bases between them. CDR3 length: 9 amino acids. Assay used: immunoSEQ multiplex PCR; TCRdb lists only in-frame clones, some missing. The table records around 150,000 clones, roughly nine tenths of them present only once. The clonotype comes from an adult with an advanced solid tumor such as melanoma, head and neck, liver or kidney cancer. This material consisted of CD4+ or CD8+ T cells sorted from blood, taken in a trial of the OX40 agonist ivuxolimab. This rearrangement joins TRBV20-1 to TRBJ1-1; D ambiguous. Written as DNA, the CDR3 is TGCAGTGCGAACACTGAAGCTTTCTTT. Residues: CSANTEAFF.